Below, 8 T cell receptor beta chains from the same sample are listed, as sequenced in a study of blood T cell repertoires in COVID-19. Data came from immunoSEQ multiplex PCR; TCRdb stores just in-frame clones and leaves some out. The sample carries 200,000 to 250,000 clones, around 90% recorded once. Source material: PBMCs or T cells enriched from blood (not recorded which). These receptors were obtained from a man aged 30 to 45 who had recovered from COVID-19.

This chain joins TRBV19 and TRBJ1-1; TRBD1 matches at 8 bases. V dropped 4 bases and J dropped 11; count of bases not matched to a gene: 9. This CDR3 comprises 13 residues. CDR1 is LNHDA and CDR2 is SQIVND in the germline V gene (reference sequence). The CDR3 spells CASSNTGGSSAFF. The CDR3 DNA sequence: TGTGCCAGTAGTAATACAGGGGGTAGTTCGGCTTTCTTT. Combining the CDR3 with reference TRBV19 and TRBJ1-1 gives the whole variable domain DGGITQSPKYLFRKEGQNVTLSCEQNLNHDAMYWYRQDPGQGLRLIYYSQIVNDFQKGDIAEGYSVSREKKESFPLTVTSAQKNPTAFYLCASSNTGGSSAFFGQGTRLTVV.

V is TRBV11-3 and J is TRBJ2-2; 7 bases align to TRBD2. The CDR3 totals 16 residues. Germline-derived CDR1 and CDR2 are SGHNT and YENEEA. Unmatched junction bases numbered 5, after V lost 4 bases and J lost 0 bases. The CDR3 bases are TGTGCCAGCAGCTCCCGTGCGGGAGCGAACACCGGGGAGCTGTTTTTT. Its protein is CASSSRAGANTGELFF.

The CDR3 region is CASSQARLAGNTIYF. The CDR3 DNA sequence: TGTGCCAGCAGCCAAGCCCGACTTGCTGGAAACACCATATATTTT. The rearrangement uses TRBV3-1 (or the pseudogene TRBV3-2) and TRBJ1-3, with D uncertain. CDR3 length equals 15 residues. Deletions cut 1 base from V and 2 bases from J, with 9 bases between. From germline, CDR1 is LGHDT and CDR2 YNNKEL (reference sequence).

The chain has TRBV6-5 and TRBJ1-1; no clear D gene. V gave up 4 bases and J gave up 2 bases, with 11 bases separating them. The CDR3 extends over 14 amino acids. The germline V gene encodes CDR1 MNHEY and CDR2 SVGAGI. The CDR3 spells CASSSPPTNTEAFF. The CDR3 region has the DNA TGTGCCAGCAGTTCCCCCCCTACCAACACTGAAGCTTTCTTT.

The CDR3 protein is CASSAHRGTQYF. Written as DNA, the CDR3 is TGTGCCAGCAGCGCCCACCGGGGAACGCAGTATTTT. The J gene is TRBJ2-3, the V gene TRBV7-2; perhaps TRBD2 as D (5 bases). CDR1 and CDR2 from the germline V gene are SGHTA and FQGNSA. V lost 5 bases and J lost 9, with 12 bases in between. There are 12 residues in the CDR3.

The chain couples TRBV18 to TRBJ2-7; 11 nucleotides match TRBD2. This CDR3 has 15 amino acids. In germline, CDR1 is KGHSH, CDR2 LQKENI. J was trimmed by 0 bases and V by 6 bases; bases with no gene match: 4. Here the CDR3 reads CASSDGTSGSYEQYF. CDR3 nucleotide sequence: TGTGCCAGCTCGGACGGGACTAGCGGCTCCTACGAGCAGTACTTC.

The chain carries TRBV30 and TRBJ2-1; D unclear. CDR1 and CDR2 from the germline V gene are GTSNPN and SVGIG (reference sequence). V dropped 2 bases and J dropped 6 bases, with 8 bases sitting between them. This CDR3 has 12 amino acids. The CDR3: CAWSPGGNEQFF. The CDR3 bases are TGTGCCTGGAGTCCAGGTGGCAATGAGCAGTTCTTC.

The genes are TRBV28 and TRBJ1-5; D remains unclear. The V end was cut by 10 bases, the J end by 3 bases, with 16 bases between. Germline CDR1 is MDHEN and CDR2 is SYDVKM. CDR3 length: 14 amino acids. The CDR3 region has the DNA TGTGCCACCACCCCCGCAGGCTACAATCAGCCCCAGCATTTT. This codes for CATTPAGYNQPQHF. The full variable domain, completed using reference TRBV28 and TRBJ1-5, is DVKVTQSSRYLVKRTGEKVFLECVQDMDHENMFWYRQDPGLGLRLIYFSYDVKMKEKGDIPEGYSVSREKKERFSLILESASTNQTSMYLCATTPAGYNQPQHFGDGTRLSIL.